This note documents a single T cell receptor beta chain sequence. This sample stems from a study of blood T cell repertoires in COVID-19. CDR1 and CDR2 (germline): KGHDR, SFDVKD. The germline V and J ends were trimmed by 0 bases and 10 bases, with 9 bases remaining between them. This CDR3 has 13 amino acids. Using immunoSEQ multiplex PCR, the repertoire was profiled, and TCRdb retains in-frame clones only, with some absent. The repertoire holds under 200,000 clones, with around 85% as singletons. The gene calls are TRBV24-1 and TRBJ2-1; perhaps TRBD2 as D (6 bases). This clonotype originated in a man aged 55 to 69 with acute or convalescent COVID-19. The sample consisted of peripheral blood. The CDR3 DNA reads as TGTGCCACCAGTGATTTGCTACGGGAGGAGCAGTTCTTC. This encodes CATSDLLREEQFF.